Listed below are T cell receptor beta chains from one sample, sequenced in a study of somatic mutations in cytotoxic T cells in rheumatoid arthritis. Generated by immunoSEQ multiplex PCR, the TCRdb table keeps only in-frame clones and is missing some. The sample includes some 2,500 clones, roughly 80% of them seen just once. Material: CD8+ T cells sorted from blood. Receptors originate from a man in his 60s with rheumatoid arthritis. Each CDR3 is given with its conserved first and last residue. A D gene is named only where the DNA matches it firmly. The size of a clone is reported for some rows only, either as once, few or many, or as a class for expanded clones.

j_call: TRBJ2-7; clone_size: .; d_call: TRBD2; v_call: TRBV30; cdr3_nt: TGTGCCTGGAGGGGACTAGCGGCACGGGTGCAGTACTTC; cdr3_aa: CAWRGLAARVQYF
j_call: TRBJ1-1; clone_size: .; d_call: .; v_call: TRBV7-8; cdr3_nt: TGTGCCAGCAGCTTAGACCTACAGGGAACGAACACTGAAGCTTTCTTT; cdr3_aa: CASSLDLQGTNTEAFF
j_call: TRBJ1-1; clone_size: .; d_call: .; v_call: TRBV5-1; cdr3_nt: TGCGCCAGCAGCTTGTGGGGGAGGGCTGAAGCTTTCTTT; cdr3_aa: CASSLWGRAEAFF
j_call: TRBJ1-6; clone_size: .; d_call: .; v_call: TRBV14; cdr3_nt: TGTGCCAGCAGGGATGAGGGCTATAATTCCCCCCTCCACTTT; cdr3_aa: CASRDEGYNSPLHF
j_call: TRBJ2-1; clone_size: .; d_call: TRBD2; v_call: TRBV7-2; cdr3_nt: TGTGCCAGCAGCTCAACTAGCGGGAACTACAATGAGCAGTTCTTC; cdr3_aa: CASSSTSGNYNEQFF
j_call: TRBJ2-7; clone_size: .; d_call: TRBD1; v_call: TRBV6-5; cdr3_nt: TGTGCCAGCAGTTACTCCTCCACAGGGGCCAACGAGCAGTACTTC; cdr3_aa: CASSYSSTGANEQYF
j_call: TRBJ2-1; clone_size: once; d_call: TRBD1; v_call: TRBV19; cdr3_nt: TGTGCCAGTAGTATCTGGGACAGGGCTTACAATGAGCAGTTCTTC; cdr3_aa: CASSIWDRAYNEQFF
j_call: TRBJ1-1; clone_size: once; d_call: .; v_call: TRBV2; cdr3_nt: TGTGCCAGCAGTGAAGCGCGGGGAGGCCGAAAAGCTTTCTTT; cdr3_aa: CASSEARGGRKAFF
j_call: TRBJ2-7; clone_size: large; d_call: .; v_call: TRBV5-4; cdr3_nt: TGTGCCAGCAGTACCCTAGGGGCGGACGAGCAGTACTTC; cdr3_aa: CASSTLGADEQYF
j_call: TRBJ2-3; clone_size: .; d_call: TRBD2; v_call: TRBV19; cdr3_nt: TGTGCCAGTAGTATTCTAGCGGGAGGGCCGAATACGCAGTATTTT; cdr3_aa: CASSILAGGPNTQYF
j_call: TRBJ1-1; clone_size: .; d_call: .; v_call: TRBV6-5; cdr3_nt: TGTGCCAGCAGTCTACAGGGACGCACTGAAGCTTTCTTT; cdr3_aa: CASSLQGRTEAFF
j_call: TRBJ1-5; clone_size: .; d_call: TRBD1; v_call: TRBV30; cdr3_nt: TGTGCCTGGAGTGACTGGACAGGCATTAATCAGCCCCAGCATTTT; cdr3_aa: CAWSDWTGINQPQHF
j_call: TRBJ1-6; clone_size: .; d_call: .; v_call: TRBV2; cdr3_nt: TGTGCCAGCAGCGACGGGGGTTTCAATTCACCCCTCCACTTT; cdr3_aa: CASSDGGFNSPLHF
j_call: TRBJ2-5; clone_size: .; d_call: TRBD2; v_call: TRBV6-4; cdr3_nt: TGTGCCAGCACGCAAAGACTAGCGGGGGTCGAGACCCAGTACTTC; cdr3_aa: CASTQRLAGVETQYF
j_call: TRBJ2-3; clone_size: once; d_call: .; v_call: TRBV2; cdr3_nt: TGTGCCAGCAAAACGGAGGGAGGTACGCAGTATTTT; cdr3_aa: CASKTEGGTQYF
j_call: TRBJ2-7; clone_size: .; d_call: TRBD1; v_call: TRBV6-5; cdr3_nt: TGTGCCAGCAGTTCCCCCGGGACAGGATACGAGCAGTACTTC; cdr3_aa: CASSSPGTGYEQYF
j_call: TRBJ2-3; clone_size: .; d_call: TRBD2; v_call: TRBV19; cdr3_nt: TGTGCCAGTAGTATCGGACTAGCGGCGAGCACAGATACGCAGTATTTT; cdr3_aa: CASSIGLAASTDTQYF
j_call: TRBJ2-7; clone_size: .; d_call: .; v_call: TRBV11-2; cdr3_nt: TGTGCCAGCAGCCGCACAGGGTCCAGGAGCTCCTACGAGCAGTACTTC; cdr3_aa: CASSRTGSRSSYEQYF
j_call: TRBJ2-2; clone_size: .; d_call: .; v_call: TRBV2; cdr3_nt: TGTGCCAGCAACCAGGGACAGAACACCGGGGAGCTGTTTTTT; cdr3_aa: CASNQGQNTGELFF
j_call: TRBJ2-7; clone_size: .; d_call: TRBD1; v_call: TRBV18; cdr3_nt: TGTGCCAGCTCACCAGGACAGGTCTCCTACGAGCAGTACTTC; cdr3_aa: CASSPGQVSYEQYF
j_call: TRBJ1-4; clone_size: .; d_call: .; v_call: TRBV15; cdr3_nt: TGTGCCACCAGCACGGCCGGGGGGGCTAATGAAAAACTGTTTTTT; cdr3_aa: CATSTAGGANEKLFF
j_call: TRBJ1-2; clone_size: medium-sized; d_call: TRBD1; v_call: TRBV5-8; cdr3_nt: TGTGCCAGCAGCTTGGGGACAGGAAGAGTTTACACCTTC; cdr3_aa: CASSLGTGRVYTF
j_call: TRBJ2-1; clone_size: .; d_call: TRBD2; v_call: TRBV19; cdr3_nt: TGTGCCAGTAGTATAAGACTAGCGGGATGGAATGAGCAGTTCTTC; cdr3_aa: CASSIRLAGWNEQFF
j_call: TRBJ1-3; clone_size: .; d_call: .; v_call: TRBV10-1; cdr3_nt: TGCGCCCCCCCCCAGCGTTTCATAAACTCTGGAAACACCATATATTTT; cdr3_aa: CAPPQRFINSGNTIYF
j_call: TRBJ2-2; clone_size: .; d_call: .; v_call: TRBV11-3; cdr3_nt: TGTGCCAGCAGCCGAGAGCCGGGGGGCGCTACCGGGGAGCTGTTTTTT; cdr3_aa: CASSREPGGATGELFF
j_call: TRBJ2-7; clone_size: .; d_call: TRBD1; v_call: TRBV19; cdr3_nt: TGTGCCAGTAGTATTAGGGGGACAGAAGCCTACGAGCAGTACTTC; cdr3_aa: CASSIRGTEAYEQYF
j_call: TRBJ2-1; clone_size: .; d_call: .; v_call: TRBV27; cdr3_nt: TGTGCCAGCAGTTTCTCGCTAGAACCCTACAATGAGCAGTTCTTC; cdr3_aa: CASSFSLEPYNEQFF
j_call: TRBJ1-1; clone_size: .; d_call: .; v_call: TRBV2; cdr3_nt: TGTGCCAGCAGTGTCTGGGGCGGAGTGAACACTGAAGCTTTCTTT; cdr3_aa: CASSVWGGVNTEAFF
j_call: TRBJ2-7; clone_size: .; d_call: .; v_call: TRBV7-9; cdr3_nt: TGTGCCAGCAGCCCCGGGAAGGAGCAGTACTTC; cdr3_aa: CASSPGKEQYF
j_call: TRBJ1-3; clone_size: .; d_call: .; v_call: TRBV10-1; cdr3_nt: TGCGCCCCCCCAGCGTTTCATAAACTCTGGAACACCATATATTTT; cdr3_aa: CAPPAFHKLWNTIYF
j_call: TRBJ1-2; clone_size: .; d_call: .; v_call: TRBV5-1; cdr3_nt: TGCGCCAGCACCGTGGAGGTCTGGACGCCTAACTATGGCTACACCTTC; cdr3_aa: CASTVEVWTPNYGYTF
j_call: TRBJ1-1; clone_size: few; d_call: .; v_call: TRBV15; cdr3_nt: TGTGCCACCCAATCCCGACAGTTGAACACGAAAGCTTTCTTT; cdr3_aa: CATQSRQLNTKAFF
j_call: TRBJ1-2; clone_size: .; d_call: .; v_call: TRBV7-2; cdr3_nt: TGTGCCAGCAGCCTTAGGACAGCCGCGTATGGCTACACCTTC; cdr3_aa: CASSLRTAAYGYTF
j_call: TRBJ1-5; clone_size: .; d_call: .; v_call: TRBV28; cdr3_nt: TGTGCCAGCAGTTTTGGGCCAAGCAATCAGCCCCAGCATTTT; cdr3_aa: CASSFGPSNQPQHF
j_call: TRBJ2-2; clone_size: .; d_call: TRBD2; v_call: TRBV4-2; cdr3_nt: TGTGCCAGCAGCCAGCTAGCGGGGGTTACCGGGGAGCTGTTTTTT; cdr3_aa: CASSQLAGVTGELFF
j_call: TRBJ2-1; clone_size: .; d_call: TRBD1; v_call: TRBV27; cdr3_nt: TGTGCCAGCAGTCACGGGACAGGGCCGGGCAATGAGCAGTTCTTC; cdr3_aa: CASSHGTGPGNEQFF
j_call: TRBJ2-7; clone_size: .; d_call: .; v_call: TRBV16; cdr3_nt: TGTGCCAGCAGCCCAATGGACAGATTCTTCCTAGGGTACGAGCAGTACTTC; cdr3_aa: CASSPMDRFFLGYEQYF
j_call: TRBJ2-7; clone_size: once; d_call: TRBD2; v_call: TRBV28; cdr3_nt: TGTGCCAGCAGTTTATTACAGGAGCGGGGAGAGCAGTACTTC; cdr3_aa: CASSLLQERGEQYF
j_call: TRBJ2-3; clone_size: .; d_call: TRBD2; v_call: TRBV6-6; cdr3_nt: TGTGCCAGCACGGAGCGGGGAGGAGCAGATACGCAGTATTTT; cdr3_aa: CASTERGGADTQYF
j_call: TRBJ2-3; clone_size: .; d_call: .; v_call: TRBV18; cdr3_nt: TGTGCCAGCTCTACCGGACAATCGCAGTATTTT; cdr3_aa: CASSTGQSQYF
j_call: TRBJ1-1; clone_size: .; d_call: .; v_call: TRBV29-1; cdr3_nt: TGCAGCGCGACTTGGAACACTGAAGCTTTCTTT; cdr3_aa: CSATWNTEAFF
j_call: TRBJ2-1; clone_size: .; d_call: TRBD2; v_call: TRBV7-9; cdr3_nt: TGTGCCAGCAGCTTAACCGGGGAGGGCTACAATGAGCAGTTCTTC; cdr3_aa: CASSLTGEGYNEQFF
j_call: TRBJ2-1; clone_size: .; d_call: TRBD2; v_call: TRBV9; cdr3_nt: TGTGCCAGCAGCCCTAGCGGGGCTCTGGGGGGTGAGCAGTTCTTC; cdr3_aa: CASSPSGALGGEQFF
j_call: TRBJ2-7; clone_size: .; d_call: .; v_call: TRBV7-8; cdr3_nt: TGTGCCAGCAGCATAAATGACAACGCCTACGAGCAGTACTTC; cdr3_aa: CASSINDNAYEQYF
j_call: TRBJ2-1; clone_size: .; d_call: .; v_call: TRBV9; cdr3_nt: TGTGTCAGCAGCGTAGTTGGGGGGGCTATTCGTGGTAATGAGCAGTTCTTC; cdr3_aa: CVSSVVGGAIRGNEQFF
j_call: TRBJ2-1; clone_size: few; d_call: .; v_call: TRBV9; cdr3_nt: TGTGCCAGCAGTTCCCGGGAGTGGGAGCAGTTCTTC; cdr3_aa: CASSSREWEQFF
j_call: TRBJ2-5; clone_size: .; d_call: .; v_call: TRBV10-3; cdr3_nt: TGTGCCATCAGGGATCCAGGGCAGGAGACCCAGTACTTC; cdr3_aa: CAIRDPGQETQYF
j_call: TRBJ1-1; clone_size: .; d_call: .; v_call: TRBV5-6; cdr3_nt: TGTGCCAGCAGCTGGACTTCGAGGAACACTGAAGCTTTCTTT; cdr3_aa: CASSWTSRNTEAFF
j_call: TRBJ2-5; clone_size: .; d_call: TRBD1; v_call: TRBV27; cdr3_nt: TGTGCCAGCAGTCCGTGGGACAGGGTGGAAGAGACCCAGTACTTC; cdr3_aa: CASSPWDRVEETQYF